This T cell receptor beta chain was recorded in a study of T cell responses to AZD1222 COVID-19 vaccine. The CDR3 consists of 14 residues. Per the germline V gene, CDR1 is KGHDR and CDR2 is SFDVKD. Deletions cut 6 bases from V and 6 bases from J, with 14 bases between. Assay used: immunoSEQ multiplex PCR; TCRdb lists only in-frame clones, some missing. The table includes approximately 70,000 clones, more than 75% detected once. The receptor comes from an adult who received the MenACWY meningococcal vaccine as a control. The rearrangement joins TRBV24-1 to TRBJ2-1; D is uncertain. Specimen: peripheral blood, collected 28 days after the second dose of the MenACWY control vaccine. CDR3 protein: CATSKPRQSNEQFF. The CDR3 DNA reads as TGTGCCACCAGTAAGCCTCGCCAGAGCAATGAGCAGTTCTTC.